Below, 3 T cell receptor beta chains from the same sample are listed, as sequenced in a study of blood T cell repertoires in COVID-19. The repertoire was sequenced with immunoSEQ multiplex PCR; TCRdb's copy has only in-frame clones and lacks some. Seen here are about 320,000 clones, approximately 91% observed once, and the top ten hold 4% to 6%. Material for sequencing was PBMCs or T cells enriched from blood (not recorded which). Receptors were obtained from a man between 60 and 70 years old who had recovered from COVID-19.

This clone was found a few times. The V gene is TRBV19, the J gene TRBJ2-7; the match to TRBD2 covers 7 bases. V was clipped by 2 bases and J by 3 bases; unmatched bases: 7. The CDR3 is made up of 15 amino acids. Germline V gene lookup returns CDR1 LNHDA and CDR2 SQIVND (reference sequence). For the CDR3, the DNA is TGTGCCAGTAGTATAAGTAGGCTAGCGGACTACGAGCAGTACTTC. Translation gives CASSISRLADYEQYF. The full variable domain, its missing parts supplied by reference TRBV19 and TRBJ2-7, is DGGITQSPKYLFRKEGQNVTLSCEQNLNHDAMYWYRQDPGQGLRLIYYSQIVNDFQKGDIAEGYSVSREKKESFPLTVTSAQKNPTAFYLCASSISRLADYEQYFGPGTRLTVT.

The DNA for the CDR3 is TGTGCCAGCTCACGATCGGGACAGGGGACCGAATTATATGGCTACACCTTC. Encoded protein: CASSRSGQGTELYGYTF. The chain employs TRBV18 and TRBJ1-2; TRBD1 matches at 10 bases. Germline V gives CDR1 KGHSH, CDR2 LQKENI. The CDR3 contains 17 residues. V lost 4 bases, J lost 5 bases, and 13 bases stayed unmatched.

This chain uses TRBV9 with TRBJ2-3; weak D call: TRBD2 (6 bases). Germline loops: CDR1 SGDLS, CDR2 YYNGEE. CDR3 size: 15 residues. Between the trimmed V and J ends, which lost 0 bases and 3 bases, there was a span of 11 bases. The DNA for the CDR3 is TGTGCCAGCAGCGTAGTGGGACTTTGGACAGATACGCAGTATTTT. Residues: CASSVVGLWTDTQYF.